This T cell receptor beta chain was captured in a study of vaccination effects on CD4 cells after COVID-19. V shed 4 bases, J shed 5 bases, and the junction held 3 bases outside the gene matches. Germline values: CDR1 SGHRS, CDR2 YFSETQ. This CDR3 region has 13 residues. ViraFEST expansion of antigen-specific CD4+ T cells with viral peptide pools preceded sequencing. Culture lasted about ten days before CD4+ T cell isolation. Vaccine recipients lacked prior SARS-CoV-2 infection and had negative nucleocapsid antibodies. The data were produced by immunoSEQ multiplex PCR, yet TCRdb's version contains in-frame clones alone and is incomplete. Among 25,000 to 30,000 clones listed, around 75% were seen once. Comments on this clone: Its antigen is currently unknown.

The clonotype comes from a human donor who received a COVID-19 vaccine. The chain carries TRBV5-1 and TRBJ1-1, with TRBD1 matching 9 bases. Sample: CD4+ T cells from PBMCs cultured with SARS-CoV-2 spike peptides, taken before COVID-19 vaccination. DNA of the CDR3: TGCGCCAGCAGCACCGGACAGGGGACTGAAGCTTTCTTT. Translated, it gives CASSTGQGTEAFF. Full variable domain (outside the CDR3, taken from reference TRBV5-1 and TRBJ1-1): KAGVTQTPRYLIKTRGQQVTLSCSPISGHRSVSWYQQTPGQGLQFLFEYFSETQRNKGNFPGRFSGRQFSNSRSEMNVSTLELGDSALYLCASSTGQGTEAFFGQGTRLTVV.